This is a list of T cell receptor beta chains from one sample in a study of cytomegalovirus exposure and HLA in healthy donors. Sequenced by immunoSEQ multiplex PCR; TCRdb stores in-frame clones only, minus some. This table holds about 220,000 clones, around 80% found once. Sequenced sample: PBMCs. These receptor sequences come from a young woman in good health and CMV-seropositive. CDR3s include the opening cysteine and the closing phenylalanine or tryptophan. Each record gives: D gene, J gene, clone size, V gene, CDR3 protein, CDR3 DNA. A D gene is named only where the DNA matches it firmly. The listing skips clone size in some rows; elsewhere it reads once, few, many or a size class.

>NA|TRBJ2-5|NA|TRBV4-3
CASSQDPLTGTGQETQYF
TGCGCCAGCAGCCAAGACCCCCTTACCGGGACGGGGCAAGAGACCCAGTACTTC
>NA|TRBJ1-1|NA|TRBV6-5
CASSLNRATEAFF
TGTGCCAGCAGCCTTAACAGGGCCACTGAAGCTTTCTTT
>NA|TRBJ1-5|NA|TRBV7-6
CASSLENTPWGQPQHF
TGTGCCAGCAGCTTAGAAAACACCCCTTGGGGTCAGCCCCAGCATTTT
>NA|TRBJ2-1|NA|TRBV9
CASSVNRRDPVRYNEQFF
TGTGCCAGCAGCGTAAATAGGAGGGACCCGGTACGGTACAATGAGCAGTTCTTC
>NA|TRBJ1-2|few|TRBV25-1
CASSPQGMRGYTF
TGTGCCAGCAGCCCACAGGGAATGAGGGGCTACACCTTC
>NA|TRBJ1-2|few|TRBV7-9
CASSPTNYGYTF
TGTGCCAGCAGCCCAACTAACTATGGCTACACCTTC
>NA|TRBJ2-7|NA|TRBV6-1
CASKGGDSYEQYF
TGTGCCAGCAAGGGCGGGGACTCCTACGAGCAGTACTTC
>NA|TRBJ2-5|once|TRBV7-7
CASSKYMEETQYF
TGTGCTAGCAGCAAATACATGGAAGAGACCCAGTACTTC
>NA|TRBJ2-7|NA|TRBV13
CASSHRWTYEQYF
TGTGCCAGCAGCCATCGATGGACCTACGAGCAGTACTTC
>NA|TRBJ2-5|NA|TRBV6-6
CASSYSPFDNQETQYF
TGTGCCAGCAGTTACTCGCCCTTCGACAACCAAGAGACCCAGTACTTC
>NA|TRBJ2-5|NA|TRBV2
CASSVQLGETQYF
TGTGCCAGCAGTGTCCAGCTTGGAGAGACCCAGTACTTC
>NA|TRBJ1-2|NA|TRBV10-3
CAISEEFANYGYTF
TGTGCCATCAGTGAGGAGTTTGCTAACTATGGCTACACCTTC
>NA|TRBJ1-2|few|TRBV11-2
CASSLRNYGYTF
TGTGCCAGCAGCTTGAGGAACTATGGCTACACCTTC
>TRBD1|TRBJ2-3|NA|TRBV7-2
CASSKRTGPDTQYF
TGTGCCAGCAGCAAGCGGACAGGGCCAGATACGCAGTATTTT
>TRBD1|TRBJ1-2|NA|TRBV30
CAWRGQGYGYTF
TGTGCCTGGAGGGGACAGGGATATGGCTACACCTTC
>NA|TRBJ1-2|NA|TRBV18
CASSPERGGYTF
TGTGCCAGCTCACCTGAGAGAGGAGGCTACACCTTC
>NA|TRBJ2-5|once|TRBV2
CASRVGRLQETQYF
TGTGCCAGCAGAGTGGGACGCCTACAAGAGACCCAGTACTTC
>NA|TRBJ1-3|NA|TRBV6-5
CASSYRGIGGNTIYF
TGTGCCAGCAGTTACAGGGGGATCGGTGGAAACACCATATATTTT
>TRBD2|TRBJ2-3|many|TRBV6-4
CASSETSGSRADTQYF
TGTGCCAGCAGTGAGACTAGCGGGAGTAGAGCAGATACGCAGTATTTT
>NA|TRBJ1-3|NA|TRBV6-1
CASSEGKSGSGNTIYF
TGTGCCAGCAGTGAAGGGAAAAGTGGGTCTGGAAACACCATATATTTT
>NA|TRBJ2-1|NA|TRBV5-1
CASSFRTVSNNEQFF
TGCGCCAGCAGCTTCAGGACAGTTTCAAACAATGAGCAGTTCTTC
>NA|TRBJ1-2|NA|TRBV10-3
CAISVQGLGYTF
TGTGCCATCAGTGTGCAGGGGTTGGGCTACACCTTC
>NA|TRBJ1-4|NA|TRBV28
CASTPTRGRGDEKLFF
TGTGCCAGCACCCCAACCCGGGGGAGGGGGGATGAAAAACTGTTTTTT
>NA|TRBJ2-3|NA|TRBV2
CASPDVDTQYF
TGTGCCAGCCCCGACGTAGATACGCAGTATTTT
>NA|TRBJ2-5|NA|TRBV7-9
CASSFRHGETQYF
TGTGCCAGCAGCTTTAGACACGGAGAGACCCAGTACTTC
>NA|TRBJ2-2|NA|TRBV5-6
CASSRGGPGRTGELFF
TGTGCCAGCAGCCGGGGTGGGCCGGGTCGCACCGGGGAGCTGTTTTTT
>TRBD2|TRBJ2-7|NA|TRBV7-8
CASSLESGGSYEQYF
TGTGCCAGCAGCTTAGAGAGCGGGGGCTCCTACGAGCAGTACTTC
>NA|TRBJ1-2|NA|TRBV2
CASSLNPYNGYTF
TGTGCCAGCAGTCTAAACCCTTACAATGGCTACACCTTC
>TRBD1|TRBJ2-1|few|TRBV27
CASISRDRDNEQFF
TGTGCCAGCATATCCCGGGACAGGGACAATGAGCAGTTCTTC
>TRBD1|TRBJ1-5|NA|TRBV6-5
CASSSGTGDSNQPQHF
TGTGCCAGCAGTTCCGGGACAGGGGACAGCAATCAGCCCCAGCATTTT
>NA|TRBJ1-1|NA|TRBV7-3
CASSLRRNTEAFF
TGTGCCAGCAGCCTTCGCAGGAACACTGAAGCTTTCTTT
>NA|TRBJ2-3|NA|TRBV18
CASSPSGLTDTQYF
TGTGCCAGCTCACCCTCAGGGCTCACAGATACGCAGTATTTT
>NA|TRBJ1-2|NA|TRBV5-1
CASSPSAGAYGYTF
TGCGCCAGCAGCCCGTCGGCGGGGGCCTATGGCTACACCTTC
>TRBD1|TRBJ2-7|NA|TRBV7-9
CASSYRDRDHEQYF
TGTGCCAGCAGCTATAGGGACAGGGACCACGAGCAGTACTTC
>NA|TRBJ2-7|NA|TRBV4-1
CASSQTGRSLSYEQYF
TGCGCCAGCAGCCAAACCGGGCGAAGCCTCTCCTACGAGCAGTACTTC
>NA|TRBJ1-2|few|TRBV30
CAWSGDSHYGYTF
TGTGCCTGGAGTGGTGACAGCCACTATGGCTACACCTTC
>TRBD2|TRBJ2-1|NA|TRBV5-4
CASSPSLGGPHEQFF
TGTGCCAGCAGCCCCTCACTGGGAGGGCCCCATGAGCAGTTCTTC
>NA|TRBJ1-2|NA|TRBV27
CASSFGGRYGYTF
TGTGCCAGCAGTTTCGGGGGACGCTATGGCTACACCTTC
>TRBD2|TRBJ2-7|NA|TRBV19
CASSKGLAGGSSYEQYF
TGTGCCAGTAGTAAGGGACTAGCGGGAGGGTCCTCCTACGAGCAGTACTTC
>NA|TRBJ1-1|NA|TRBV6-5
CASSYNSNTEAFF
TGTGCCAGCAGTTACAACAGCAACACTGAAGCTTTCTTT
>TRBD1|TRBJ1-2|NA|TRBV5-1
CASSSQGADYGYTF
TGCGCCAGCAGCTCACAGGGGGCTGACTATGGCTACACCTTC
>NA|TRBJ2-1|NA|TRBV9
CASSMTGQKFYNEQFF
TGTGCCAGCAGCATGACAGGCCAAAAATTCTACAATGAGCAGTTCTTC
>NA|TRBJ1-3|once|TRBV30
CAWSVPYGGRSGNTIYF
TGTGCCTGGAGTGTACCATACGGGGGGAGATCCGGAAACACCATATATTTT
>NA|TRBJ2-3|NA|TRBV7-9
CASSSSGATDTQYF
TGTGCCAGCAGCTCATCGGGGGCGACAGATACGCAGTATTTT